The present TCR beta chain was sequenced within a study of metastatic and nonmetastatic thyroid tumors. Whole-study context: The study looked at repertoires side by side in blood and in tumor or nodule tissue from malignant and benign thyroid patients. Points from the study as a whole: As reported, TCR beta diversity in blood and tumor was significantly higher in malignant thyroid tumors than in benign nodules.

This clone was observed many times. The antigen remains undetermined. Looked up from germline, CDR1 is LNHDA and CDR2 is SQIVND (reference sequence). The CDR3 length is 13 residues. V lost 5 bases to trimming and J lost 0 bases, with 7 bases between them. Among the patients, none had received any treatment before thyroid surgery. In the authors' methods: CDR3 differences across clinicopathological groups were used to build a distant-metastasis classifier for papillary thyroid cancer. MiXCR was used by TCRdb to re-call the PCR reads. What appears here as the V and J calls and clone size reflects TCRdb's work, not the paper's. The table shows more than 40,000 clones, with approximately 3% occurring only once.

The sequencing sample was made of blood. The rearrangement joins TRBV19 to TRBJ1-1; D gene unclear. The receptor was isolated from a female donor with papillary thyroid cancer or a benign thyroid nodule (not recorded which). Some clones in this sample may be carry-over from other donors' samples. The DNA for the CDR3 is TGTGCCAGTAGTGGGCGTTTGAACACTGAAGCTTTCTTT. It is translated as CASSGRLNTEAFF.